The count of the clone carrying this T cell receptor (beta chain) is one. Its specificity is not known. The protocol was immunoSEQ multiplex PCR, while the TCRdb copy is restricted to in-frame clones and leaves out a portion. The sample shows some 130,000 clones, around 90% of them seen only once. Trimming took off 2 bases at V and 1 base at J, with 8 bases between the two ends. Germline CDR1 SEHNR, CDR2 FQNEAQ (reference sequence). This CDR3 is built from 15 residues. The data derive from a study of cytotoxic CD8 clonotypes in ibrutinib-treated CLL. Regarding the study as a whole: At progression, clonality fell back toward baseline after rising at ibrutinib response.

The input for sequencing was PBMCs, taken after 12 months of ibrutinib treatment. This TCR was sampled from a human donor with chronic lymphocytic leukemia. The chain couples TRBV7-9 to TRBJ1-4; D call uncertain. CDR3 sequence (DNA): TGTGCCAGCAGCTTAAGCAAGAAAACTAATGAAAAACTGTTTTTT. This codes for CASSLSKKTNEKLFF.